The 26 T cell receptor beta chains reported below all come from one sample, sequenced in a study of blood T cell repertoires in COVID-19. Produced via immunoSEQ multiplex PCR; TCRdb's table is partial and in-frame only. The sample lists over 75,000 clones; approximately 89% were seen once. Material for sequencing was peripheral blood. These TCRs come from a human donor with active COVID-19. The donor label of this sample is uncertain.

The J gene is TRBJ1-2, the V gene TRBV4-3; 7 nucleotides match TRBD1. CDR1 and CDR2 (germline): LGHNA, YSLEER. V dropped 1 base and J dropped 5; count of bases not matched to a gene: 10. The CDR3 sequence is 16 residues long. The CDR3 region is CASSQGVGTVSYGYTF. CDR3 nucleotides: TGCGCCAGCAGCCAAGGAGTGGGGACAGTCTCGTATGGCTACACCTTC.

This chain connects TRBV29-1 to TRBJ1-1; D is uncertain. Trimming cost V 6 bases and J 3 bases, with 14 bases left between them. The CDR3 runs to 13 residues. From germline, CDR1 is SQVTM and CDR2 ANQGSEA. DNA for the CDR3: TGCAGCGTCCCAGAGGTCGGCGACACTGAAGCTTTCTTT. Amino acids: CSVPEVGDTEAFF. The complete variable domain, with remaining parts taken from reference TRBV29-1 and TRBJ1-1, reads SAVISQKPSRDICQRGTSLTIQCQVDSQVTMMFWYRQQPGQSLTLIATANQGSEATYESGFVIDKFPISRPNLTFSTLTVSNMSPEDSSIYLCSVPEVGDTEAFFGQGTRLTVV.

The chain recombines TRBV6-1 with TRBJ2-5, with unresolved D. V was pared by 2 bases and J by 2 bases, with 12 bases between. The CDR3 sequence is 15 residues long. CDR1 and CDR2 (germline): MNHNS, SASEGT. DNA of the CDR3: TGTGCCAGCAGTGAATTTTTGGGCCAGCAAGAGACCCAGTACTTC. It codes for CASSEFLGQQETQYF.

The chain has TRBV5-4 and TRBJ2-5, with D perhaps matching TRBD1 (6 bases). V was trimmed by 0 bases and J by 1 base, leaving 7 bases between them. The germline CDR1 and CDR2 sequences are SGHNT and YYREEE (reference sequence). The CDR3 length is 14 residues. CDR3 loop: CASSLGGPQETQYF. In nucleotides, the CDR3 is TGTGCCAGCAGCTTGGGGGGGCCCCAAGAGACCCAGTACTTC.

The rearrangement uses TRBV7-6 and TRBJ1-1; D is unclear. CDR1 SGHVS and CDR2 FNYEAQ come from the germline V gene. V lost 3 bases to trimming and J lost 1 base, with 12 bases between them. The CDR3 has 15 residues. In DNA form, the CDR3 reads TGTGCCAGCAGCTTTTCCCGGGGAGGGAACACTGAAGCTTTCTTT. It yields the protein CASSFSRGGNTEAFF.

The chain links TRBV5-4 to TRBJ2-5, with 10 positions matching TRBD2. The trim removed 5 bases at V and 5 bases at J, leaving 9 bases unmatched. CDR1 SGHNT and CDR2 YYREEE come from the germline V gene (reference sequence). The CDR3 extends over 15 amino acids. CDR3 sequence reads: CASRDQRGGTETQYF. The CDR3 DNA reads TGTGCCAGCAGGGATCAGCGGGGGGGCACGGAGACCCAGTACTTC. Drawing the rest from reference TRBV5-4 and TRBJ2-5, the complete variable domain is ETGVTQSPTHLIKTRGQQVTLRCSSQSGHNTVSWYQQALGQGPQFIFQYYREEENGRGNFPPRFSGLQFPNYSSELNVNALELDDSALYLCASRDQRGGTETQYFGPGTRLLVL.

The chain has TRBV7-9 and TRBJ1-3; D unresolved. Germline assignment: CDR1 SEHNR and CDR2 FQNEAQ (reference sequence). The ends were cut back, 5 bases at V and 1 base at J, with 12 bases in the middle. The CDR3 is made up of 15 amino acids. CDR3 amino acids: CASSPLGYSGNTIYF. The CDR3 DNA reads TGTGCCAGCAGCCCCCTAGGATATTCTGGAAACACCATATATTTT.

A single count supports this clone. This chain uses TRBV5-6 with TRBJ2-1, with a possible D match to TRBD1 (5 bases). V was pared by 1 base and J by 4 bases, with 15 bases between. Germline CDR1 and CDR2: SGHDT and YYEEEE. The CDR3 has 16 residues. This CDR3 reads CASSLTPPGAYNEQFF. The CDR3, as DNA: TGTGCCAGCAGCTTGACCCCCCCTGGGGCATACAATGAGCAGTTCTTC. Full variable domain (outside the CDR3, taken from reference TRBV5-6 and TRBJ2-1): DAGVTQSPTHLIKTRGQQVTLRCSPKSGHDTVSWYQQALGQGPQFIFQYYEEEERQRGNFPDRFSGHQFPNYSSELNVNALLLGDSALYLCASSLTPPGAYNEQFFGPGTRLTVL.

This clone was observed once. The genes are TRBV29-1 and TRBJ1-3; perhaps TRBD1 as D (5 bases). The CDR3 extends over 17 amino acids. Germline V gene data show CDR1 as SQVTM and CDR2 as ANQGSEA. The V end lost 1 base, the J end lost 4 bases, and 20 bases lay between the germline ends. The CDR3 coding sequence is TGCAGCGTTGAAGCCTTGGCCCACCAGGGATACGGAAACACCATATATTTT. This translates into CSVEALAHQGYGNTIYF.

This chain uses TRBV11-2 with TRBJ2-1; TRBD2 matches 12 bases. There are 17 residues in the CDR3. The germline gives CDR1 SGHAT, CDR2 FQNNGV. The V segment lost 3 bases and the J segment 8 bases; nucleotides outside the gene matches: 11. The CDR3 coding sequence is TGTGCCAGCAGCTTCCTCGGGACTAGCGGGCCGAGGGATGAGCAGTTCTTC. Residues: CASSFLGTSGPRDEQFF.

The chain has TRBV2 and TRBJ1-6; 8 bases are shared with TRBD1. CDR3 length equals 13 residues. From germline, CDR1 is SNHLY and CDR2 FYNNEI. V lost 6 bases and J lost 10; bases outside the gene matches: 5. CDR3: CASRPTGDSPLHF. CDR3 sequence (DNA): TGTGCCAGCAGACCGACAGGGGACTCACCCCTCCACTTT.

The chain has TRBV6-6 and TRBJ1-2, with D perhaps TRBD1 (6 bases). The CDR3 has 15 amino acids. V was cut by 8 bases and J by 8 bases, with 24 bases left in between. Germline CDR1 reads MNHNY; CDR2 reads SVGAGI (reference sequence). The CDR3 bases are TGTGCCAGCCGACCCTCCCCCGGACAGTTGAACGGCTACACCTTC. Protein: CASRPSPGQLNGYTF.

This chain joins TRBV5-6 and TRBJ1-4; D is undetermined. V lost 0 bases, J lost 4 bases, and 10 bases lay in between. The CDR3 covers 15 residues. Per the germline V gene, CDR1 is SGHDT and CDR2 is YYEEEE. As DNA, the CDR3 is TGTGCCAGCAGCTTGGCAACTGCCTATAATGAAAAACTGTTTTTT. This gives the protein CASSLATAYNEKLFF.

The CDR3 region is CASSPDRGLGGDTEAFF. In DNA, the CDR3 is TGTGCCAGCAGCCCTGACAGGGGGCTTGGGGGCGACACTGAAGCTTTCTTT. The V call is TRBV6-2 or TRBV6-3, the J call TRBJ1-1; 10 bases are a match to TRBD1. The germline gives CDR1 MNHEY, CDR2 SVGEGT. The CDR3 spans 17 residues. V lost 6 bases to trimming and J lost 3 bases; unmatched junction nucleotides: 13.

The genes are TRBV2 and TRBJ1-6; a weak D match, TRBD1 (5 bases). V gave up 7 bases and J gave up 9 bases, with 16 bases separating them. This CDR3 has 14 amino acids. Germline V gene data show CDR1 as SNHLY and CDR2 as FYNNEI. This chain's CDR3 is CASKRGEVGSPLHF. As DNA, the CDR3 is TGTGCCAGCAAGCGGGGCGAAGTGGGTTCACCCCTCCACTTT.

In this sample, this clone turned up a few times. V and J are TRBV7-9 and TRBJ1-2, with D unresolved. Between the trimmed V and J ends, which lost 5 bases and 8 bases, there was a span of 21 bases. The CDR3 is made up of 15 amino acids. CDR1 is SEHNR, CDR2 FQNEAQ, per germline (reference sequence). The CDR3 protein is CASSPQVPGGEGYTF. CDR3 in DNA: TGTGCCAGCAGCCCCCAGGTGCCCGGAGGTGAGGGCTACACCTTC.

In this sample, this clone turned up a few times. In DNA, the CDR3 is TGTGCCAGCAGCTTAGATTCGCAGGGTTACTATGGCTACACCTTC. Amino acids: CASSLDSQGYYGYTF. The chain links TRBV11-2 to TRBJ1-2; tentative D call: TRBD1 (5 bases). Trimming took 0 bases from V and 3 from J, leaving 11 bases between them. The CDR3 totals 15 residues. Germline V gene data show CDR1 as SGHAT and CDR2 as FQNNGV.

The V call is TRBV2, the J call TRBJ2-7, with 7 nucleotides matching TRBD1. The germline gives CDR1 SNHLY, CDR2 FYNNEI. With 6 bases clipped from V and 2 bases from J, the junction kept 10 bases outside the gene matches. There are 15 residues in the CDR3. The CDR3 DNA follows: TGTGCCAGCAGAACAAACCGGGACAGAGCCTACGAGCAGTACTTC. Its translation: CASRTNRDRAYEQYF.

CDR3 sequence reads: CASLEASTDTQYF. The CDR3 coding sequence is TGTGCCAGCCTCGAGGCTAGCACAGATACGCAGTATTTT. This chain connects TRBV21-1 to TRBJ2-3; no DNA check was done on the table's D call, TRBD2. TRBV21-1 represents a pseudogene. The CDR3 extends over 13 amino acids.

As for this clone: The junction and the germline gene differ at one end; a read error may be behind it. The chain links TRBV19 to TRBJ2-1, with 12 positions matching TRBD1. The CDR3 has 16 amino acids. From germline, CDR1 is LNHDA and CDR2 SQIVND (reference sequence). The CDR3: CASSIWGQGAYDEQFF. CDR3 nucleotides: TGTGCCAGTAGTATTTGGGGACAGGGGGCCTACGATGAGCAGTTCTTC. The full variable domain, rest sourced from reference TRBV19 and TRBJ2-1, is DGGITQSPKYLFRKEGQNVTLSCEQNLNHDAMYWYRQDPGQGLRLIYYSQIVNDFQKGDIAEGYSVSREKKESFPLTVTSAQKNPTAFYLCASSIWGQGAYDEQFFGPGTRLTVL.

V and J are TRBV6-5 and TRBJ1-5; weak D call: TRBD1 (6 bases). V lost 6 bases and J 8 bases, leaving 17 bases between the germline ends. There are 14 residues in the CDR3. Per the germline V gene, CDR1 is MNHEY and CDR2 is SVGAGI. The CDR3 nucleotides read TGTGCCAGCAGCTCGACAGGAACAATCAAGCCCCAGCATTTT. This codes for CASSSTGTIKPQHF.

This rearrangement joins TRBV6-4 to TRBJ1-2; maybe TRBD1 (6 bases). Germline CDR1 MRHNA, CDR2 SNTAGT. This CDR3 has 16 residues. V lost 4 bases, J lost 6 bases, and 21 bases lay in between. The CDR3 is CASSALPQGEIHGYTF. The CDR3 bases are TGTGCCAGCAGTGCCCTACCACAGGGTGAGATCCATGGCTACACCTTC.

The table lists this clone with a count of one. The rearrangement uses TRBV10-1 and TRBJ1-2, with D hard to call. The CDR3 length is 13 residues. V lost 6 bases and J lost 5, with 13 bases in between. Germline V CDR1 and CDR2: WNHNN, SYGVQD (reference sequence). In DNA form, the CDR3 reads TGCGCCAGCAGCTCTGGCAGGTCGTATGGCTACACCTTC. Translated: CASSSGRSYGYTF.

Worth noting for this clone: The germline gene is not matched at one end of the junction; a read error may be the cause. The chain uses TRBV20-1 and TRBJ1-1, with D unresolved. Looked up from germline, CDR1 is DFQATT and CDR2 is SNEGSKA (reference sequence). This CDR3 is built from 11 residues. The CDR3 DNA reads as TGCAGTTCTAGCTTTAACACTGAAGCTTTCTTT. It yields the protein CSSSFNTEAFF.

In DNA form, the CDR3 reads TGTGCCAGCAGCCGACAAGCCCGGACAGTCTCTGGAAACACCATATATTTT. Amino acid sequence: CASSRQARTVSGNTIYF. The V call is TRBV7-9, the J call TRBJ1-3; tentative D call: TRBD1 (6 bases). CDR1 is SEHNR, CDR2 FQNEAQ, per germline (reference sequence). The V and J ends lost 5 bases and 0 bases respectively, with 17 bases between them. The CDR3 has 17 residues.

The table lists this clone with a count of one. This chain uses TRBV19 with TRBJ1-2, with D tentatively TRBD1 (6 bases). The CDR3 extends over 13 amino acids. Trimming pared 10 bases from V and 2 bases from J, leaving 14 bases between. Germline CDR1 and CDR2: LNHDA and SQIVND (reference sequence). CDR3 sequence: CATSRGTNYGYTF. CDR3 DNA sequence: TGTGCCACCTCCAGAGGGACAAACTATGGCTACACCTTC.